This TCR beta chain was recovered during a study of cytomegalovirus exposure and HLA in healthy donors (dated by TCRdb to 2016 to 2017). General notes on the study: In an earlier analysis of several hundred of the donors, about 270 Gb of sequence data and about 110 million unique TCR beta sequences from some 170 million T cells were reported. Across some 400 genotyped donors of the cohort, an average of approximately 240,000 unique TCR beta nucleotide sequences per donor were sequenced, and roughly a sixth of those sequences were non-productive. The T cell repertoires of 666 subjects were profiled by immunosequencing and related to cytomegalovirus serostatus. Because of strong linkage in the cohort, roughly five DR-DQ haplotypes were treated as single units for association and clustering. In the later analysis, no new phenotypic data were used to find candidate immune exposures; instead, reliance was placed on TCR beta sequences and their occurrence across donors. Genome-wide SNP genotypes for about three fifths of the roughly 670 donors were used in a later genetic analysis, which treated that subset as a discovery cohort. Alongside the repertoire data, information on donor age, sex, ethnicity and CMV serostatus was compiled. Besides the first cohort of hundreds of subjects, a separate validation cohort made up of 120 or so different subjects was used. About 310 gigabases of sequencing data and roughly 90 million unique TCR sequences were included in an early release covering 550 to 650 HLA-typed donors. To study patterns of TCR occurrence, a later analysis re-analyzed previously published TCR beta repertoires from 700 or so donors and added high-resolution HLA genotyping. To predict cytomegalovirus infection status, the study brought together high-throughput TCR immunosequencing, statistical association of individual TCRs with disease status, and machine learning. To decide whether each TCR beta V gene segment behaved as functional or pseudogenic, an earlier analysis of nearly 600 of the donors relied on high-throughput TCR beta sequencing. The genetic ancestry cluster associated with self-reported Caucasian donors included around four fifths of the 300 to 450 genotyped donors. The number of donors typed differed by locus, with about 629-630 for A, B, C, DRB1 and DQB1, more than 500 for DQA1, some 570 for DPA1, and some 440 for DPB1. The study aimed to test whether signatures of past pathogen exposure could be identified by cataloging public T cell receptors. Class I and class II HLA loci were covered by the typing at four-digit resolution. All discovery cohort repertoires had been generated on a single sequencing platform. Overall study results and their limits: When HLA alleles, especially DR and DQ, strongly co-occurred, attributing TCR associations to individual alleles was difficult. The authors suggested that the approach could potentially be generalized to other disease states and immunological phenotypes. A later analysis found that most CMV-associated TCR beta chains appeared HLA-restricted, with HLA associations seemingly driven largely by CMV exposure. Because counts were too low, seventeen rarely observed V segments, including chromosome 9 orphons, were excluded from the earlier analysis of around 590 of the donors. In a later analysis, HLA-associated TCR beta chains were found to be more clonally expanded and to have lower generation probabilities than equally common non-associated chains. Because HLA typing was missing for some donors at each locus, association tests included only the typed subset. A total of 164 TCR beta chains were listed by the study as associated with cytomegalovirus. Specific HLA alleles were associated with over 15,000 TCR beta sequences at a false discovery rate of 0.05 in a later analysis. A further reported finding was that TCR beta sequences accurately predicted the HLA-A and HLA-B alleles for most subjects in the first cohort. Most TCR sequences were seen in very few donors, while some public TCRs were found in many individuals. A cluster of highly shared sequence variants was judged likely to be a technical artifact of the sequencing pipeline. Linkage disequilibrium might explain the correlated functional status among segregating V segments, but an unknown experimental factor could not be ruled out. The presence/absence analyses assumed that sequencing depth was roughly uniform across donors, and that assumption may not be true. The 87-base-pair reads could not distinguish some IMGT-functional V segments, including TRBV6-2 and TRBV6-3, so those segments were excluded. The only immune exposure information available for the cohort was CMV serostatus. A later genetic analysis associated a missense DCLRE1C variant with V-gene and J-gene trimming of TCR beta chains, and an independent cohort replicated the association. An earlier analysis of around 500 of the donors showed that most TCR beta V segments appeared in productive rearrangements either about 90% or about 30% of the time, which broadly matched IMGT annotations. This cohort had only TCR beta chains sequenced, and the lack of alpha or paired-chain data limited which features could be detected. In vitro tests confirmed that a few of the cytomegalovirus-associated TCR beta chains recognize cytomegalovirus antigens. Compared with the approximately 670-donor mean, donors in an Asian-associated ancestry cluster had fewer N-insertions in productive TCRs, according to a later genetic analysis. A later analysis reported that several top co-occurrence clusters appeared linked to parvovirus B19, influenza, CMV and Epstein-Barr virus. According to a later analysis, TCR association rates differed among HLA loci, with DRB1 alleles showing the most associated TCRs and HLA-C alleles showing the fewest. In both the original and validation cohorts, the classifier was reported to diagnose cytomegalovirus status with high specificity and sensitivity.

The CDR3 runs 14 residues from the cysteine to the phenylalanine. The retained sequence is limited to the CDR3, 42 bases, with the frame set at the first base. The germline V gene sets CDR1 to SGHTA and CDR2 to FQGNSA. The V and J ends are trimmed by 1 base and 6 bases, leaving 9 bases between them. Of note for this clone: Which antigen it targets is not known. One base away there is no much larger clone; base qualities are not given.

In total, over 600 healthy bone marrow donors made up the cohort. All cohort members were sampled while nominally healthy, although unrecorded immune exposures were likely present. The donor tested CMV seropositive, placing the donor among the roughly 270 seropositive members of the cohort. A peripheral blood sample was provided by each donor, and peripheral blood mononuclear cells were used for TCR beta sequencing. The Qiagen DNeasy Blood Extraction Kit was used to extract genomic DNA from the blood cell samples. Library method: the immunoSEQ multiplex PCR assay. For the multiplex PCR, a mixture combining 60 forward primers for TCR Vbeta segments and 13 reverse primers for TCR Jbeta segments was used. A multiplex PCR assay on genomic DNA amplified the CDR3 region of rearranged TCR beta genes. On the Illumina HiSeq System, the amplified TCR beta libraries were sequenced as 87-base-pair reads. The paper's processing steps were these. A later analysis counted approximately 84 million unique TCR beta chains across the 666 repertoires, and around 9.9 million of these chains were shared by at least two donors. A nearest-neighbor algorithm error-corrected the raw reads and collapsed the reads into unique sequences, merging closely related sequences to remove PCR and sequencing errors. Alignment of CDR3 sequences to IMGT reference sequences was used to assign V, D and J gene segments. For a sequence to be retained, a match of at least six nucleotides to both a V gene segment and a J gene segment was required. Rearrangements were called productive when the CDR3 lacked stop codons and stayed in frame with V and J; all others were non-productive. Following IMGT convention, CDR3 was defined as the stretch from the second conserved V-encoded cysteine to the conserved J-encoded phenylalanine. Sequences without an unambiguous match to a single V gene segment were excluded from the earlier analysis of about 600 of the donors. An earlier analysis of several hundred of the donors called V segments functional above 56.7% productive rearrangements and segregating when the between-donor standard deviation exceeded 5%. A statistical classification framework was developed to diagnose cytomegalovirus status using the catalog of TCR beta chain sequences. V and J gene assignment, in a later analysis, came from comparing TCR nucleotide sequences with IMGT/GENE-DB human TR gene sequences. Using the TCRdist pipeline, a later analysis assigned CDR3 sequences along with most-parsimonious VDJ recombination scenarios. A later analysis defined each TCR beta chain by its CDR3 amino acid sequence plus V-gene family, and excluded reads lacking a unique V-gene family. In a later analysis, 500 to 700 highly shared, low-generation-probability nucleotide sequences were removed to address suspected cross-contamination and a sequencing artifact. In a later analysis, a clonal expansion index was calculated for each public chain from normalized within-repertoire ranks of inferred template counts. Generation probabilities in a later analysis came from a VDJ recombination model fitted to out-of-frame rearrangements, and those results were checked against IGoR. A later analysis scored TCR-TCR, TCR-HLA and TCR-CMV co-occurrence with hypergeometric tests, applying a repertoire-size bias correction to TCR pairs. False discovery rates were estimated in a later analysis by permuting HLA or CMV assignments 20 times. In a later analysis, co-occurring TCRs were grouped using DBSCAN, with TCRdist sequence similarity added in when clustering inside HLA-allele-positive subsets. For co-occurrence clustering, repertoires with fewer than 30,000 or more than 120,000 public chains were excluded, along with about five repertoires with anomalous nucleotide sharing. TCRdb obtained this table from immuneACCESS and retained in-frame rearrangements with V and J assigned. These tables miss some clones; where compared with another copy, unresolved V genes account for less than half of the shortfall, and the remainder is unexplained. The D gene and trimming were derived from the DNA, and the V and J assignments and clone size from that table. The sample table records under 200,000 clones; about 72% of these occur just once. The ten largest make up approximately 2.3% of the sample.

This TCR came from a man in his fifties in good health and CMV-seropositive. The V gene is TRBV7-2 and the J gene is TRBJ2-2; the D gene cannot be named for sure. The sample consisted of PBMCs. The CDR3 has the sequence CASSLGAKAGELFF. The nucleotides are TGTGCCAGCAGCTTAGGGGCTAAGGCCGGGGAGCTGTTTTTT.